The 6 T cell receptor beta chains below were found in one sample sequenced in a study of early T cells in non-severe SARS-CoV-2 infection. TCRdb itself ran the 5' RACE reads through MiXCR, one entry per CDR3 protein. The table has 76,000 or so distinct CDR3 sequences, approximately 11% seen once; the top ten hold about 4.8%. Sample: whole blood. These receptors all stem from an adult who was a healthcare worker with PCR-confirmed SARS-CoV-2 infection or an uninfected control (not recorded which).

This rearrangement joins TRBV6-5 to TRBJ1-4; D might be TRBD1 (6 bases). The V end was cut by 2 bases, the J end by 8 bases, with 18 bases between. Germline-derived CDR1 and CDR2 are MNHEY and SVGAGI. The CDR3 is made up of 16 amino acids. CDR3 in amino acids: CASSYASRGREEKLFF. The CDR3, as DNA: TGTGCCAGCAGTTACGCATCAAGGGGGAGGGAGGAAAAACTGTTTTTT.

As DNA, the CDR3 is TGCGCCAGCAGCAGCGCCGGGGGGACCGGGGAGCTGTTTTTT. Protein sequence: CASSSAGGTGELFF. The V call is TRBV5-1, the J call TRBJ2-2; 7 bases line up with TRBD2. The CDR3 extends over 14 amino acids. CDR1 is SGHRS and CDR2 is YFSETQ in the germline V gene. Germline trimming cut 4 bases from V and 5 bases from J; bases unmatched to any gene: 5.

The chain has TRBV25-1 and TRBJ2-5, with D unclear. Germline CDR1 is MGHDK and CDR2 is SYGVNS. The CDR3 is 11 amino acids. The V end was cut by 7 bases, the J end by 5 bases, with 8 bases between. CDR3 nucleotides: TGTGCCAGCACTTGGGATGAGACCCAGTACTTC. It codes for CASTWDETQYF.

This clonotype was detected many times. The chain carries TRBV5-6 and TRBJ1-1; possibly TRBD1 for D (5 bases). In germline, CDR1 is SGHDT, CDR2 YYEEEE. The CDR3 is 15 residues long. V gave up 0 bases and J gave up 2 bases, with 11 bases separating them. The CDR3 spells CASSLDFQGNTEAFF. CDR3 DNA sequence: TGTGCCAGCAGCTTGGATTTTCAGGGAAACACTGAAGCTTTCTTT.

The sample holds a few counts of this clonotype. The rearrangement links TRBV11-2 to TRBJ2-4, with 9 bases identical to TRBD1. Germline loops: CDR1 SGHAT, CDR2 FQNNGV. The V and J ends lost 2 bases and 4 bases, in that order; junction bases with no gene match: 6. The CDR3 consists of 16 residues. The CDR3 region is CASSLSSGQGKNIQYF. CDR3 coding DNA: TGTGCCAGCAGCTTATCGTCTGGACAGGGGAAAAACATTCAGTACTTC.

In its sample, this clonotype was seen a few times. The CDR3 DNA is TGTGCCAGCAGCTTAGACGGGGCCCCCACAGATACGCAGTATTTT. The encoded protein is CASSLDGAPTDTQYF. V gene TRBV11-2 combines with J gene TRBJ2-3, with D perhaps matching TRBD1 or TRBD2 (5 bases each). Germline V lookup: CDR1 SGHAT, CDR2 FQNNGV. This CDR3 region has 15 residues. Trimming took off 0 bases at V and 2 bases at J, with 9 bases between the two ends.